This TCR beta chain was identified in a study of T cells after yellow fever vaccination. TCRdb reprocessed the 5' RACE reads with MiXCR, giving one entry per CDR3 protein. The table lists 250,000 to 400,000 distinct CDR3 sequences, roughly 4.3% of them singletons. This clonotype occurred a few times. The CDR3 length is 14 residues. Unmatched junction bases numbered 6, after V lost 5 bases and J lost 3 bases. From germline, CDR1 is MNHEY and CDR2 SVGAGI. The clonotype comes from a man between 18 and 35 years old who received the YFV17D yellow fever vaccine. V is TRBV6-5 and J is TRBJ1-2; 7 bases fit TRBD1. This sample comprised PBMCs, obtained 5 days after the yellow fever booster vaccination. CDR3 sequence (DNA): TGTGCCAGCAGTAATCGACAGGGATACTATGGCTACACCTTC. Translation gives CASSNRQGYYGYTF.